A single sample gave rise to the 9 T cell receptor beta chains below, sequenced in a study of blood T cell repertoires in COVID-19. Libraries were prepared by immunoSEQ multiplex PCR; TCRdb keeps only in-frame clonotypes and omits some of them. The sample comprises 410,000 or so clones, 89% of which are singletons, and around 1.5% rests with the top ten. The sequenced sample consisted of peripheral blood. These receptor sequences come from a woman between 40 and 50 years old with COVID-19, enrolled during active disease.

The chain carries TRBV7-8 and TRBJ2-2; D possibly corresponds to TRBD2 (7 bases). CDR1 is SGHVS and CDR2 is FQNEAQ in the germline V gene. The CDR3 contains 15 residues. The V and J ends lost 5 bases and 6 bases respectively, with 16 bases between them. CDR3 loop: CASSRDRGGAGELFF. Here the CDR3 DNA reads TGTGCCAGCAGCCGAGATAGAGGGGGGGCCGGGGAGCTGTTTTTT.

To note about this clone: One end of the junction is discordant with germline, which a read error may explain. The genes are TRBV7-2 and TRBJ1-1, with D perhaps TRBD1 (5 bases). The CDR3 is made up of 15 amino acids. Per germline, CDR1 SGHTA and CDR2 FQGNSA. DNA of the CDR3: TGTGCCAACAGCTTAGCGGGGGGAGGGAACACTGAAGCTTTCTTT. Translated: CANSLAGGGNTEAFF.

The genes are TRBV6-2 or TRBV6-3 and TRBJ1-6, with D unclear. This CDR3 has 18 amino acids. CDR1 MNHEY and CDR2 SVGEGT come from the germline V gene. The germline V and J ends were trimmed by 6 bases and 0 bases, with 18 bases remaining between them. Here the CDR3 DNA reads TGTGCCAGCAGCCTATTTTCAGCGTTAAGCTCCTATAATTCACCCCTCCACTTT. Translation gives CASSLFSALSSYNSPLHF.

The V call is TRBV28, the J call TRBJ2-3, with D tentatively TRBD1 (5 bases). Trimming left V 1 base short and J 3 bases short, with 14 bases between. The CDR3 spans 16 residues. Germline V gives CDR1 MDHEN, CDR2 SYDVKM. The CDR3: CASSLSGPRGTDTQYF. For the CDR3, the DNA is TGTGCCAGCAGTTTATCAGGGCCCAGAGGAACAGATACGCAGTATTTT. Variable domain in full (rest from reference TRBV28 and TRBJ2-3): DVKVTQSSRYLVKRTGEKVFLECVQDMDHENMFWYRQDPGLGLRLIYFSYDVKMKEKGDIPEGYSVSREKKERFSLILESASTNQTSMYLCASSLSGPRGTDTQYFGPGTRLTVL.

To note about this clone: This CDR3 is also generated by other DNA sequences in the sample. The CDR3 DNA reads TGTGCCAGCAGTTCCGATCAGCCCCAGCATTTT. It encodes CASSSDQPQHF. The chain has TRBV6-6 and TRBJ1-5; D is uncertain. Germline values: CDR1 MNHNY, CDR2 SVGAGI (reference sequence). The CDR3 is made up of 11 amino acids. The V gene lost 4 bases and the J gene lost 5 bases, with 3 bases spanning the gap.

The genes are TRBV6-5 and TRBJ2-7; 7 bases are a match to TRBD1. The ends lost 7 bases at V and 0 bases at J; junction bases unmatched: 3. The CDR3 has 13 amino acids. Germline CDR1 reads MNHEY; CDR2 reads SVGAGI. The CDR3 nucleotides read TGTGCCAGCAACCGACAGGGCTCCTACGAGCAGTACTTC. Protein sequence: CASNRQGSYEQYF.

The CDR3 DNA reads as TGCGCCAGCAGTTGGGGGGGCGGTCCTTACAATGAGCAGTTCTTC. This codes for CASSWGGGPYNEQFF. The rearrangement joins TRBV4-3 to TRBJ2-1; D perhaps matches TRBD2 (7 bases). CDR3 length: 15 amino acids. From germline, CDR1 is LGHNA and CDR2 YSLEER. Trimming shortened V by 6 bases and J by 4 bases, and 16 bases separated the two germline ends.

This sequence joins TRBV4-1 and TRBJ2-1; a possible D gene is TRBD2 (5 bases). This CDR3 has 14 amino acids. V was shortened by 0 bases and J by 8 bases, with 11 bases between the two germline ends. Germline V gene lookup returns CDR1 MGHRA and CDR2 YSYEKL. The CDR3 DNA reads TGCGCCAGCAGCCAAGATGTTGAGGGTGATGAGCAGTTCTTC. Amino acid sequence: CASSQDVEGDEQFF.

The chain couples TRBV11-3 to TRBJ1-1; D unclear. Trimming left V 1 base short and J 0 bases short, with 6 bases between. The CDR3 is made up of 14 amino acids. Germline loops: CDR1 SGHNT, CDR2 YENEEA. CDR3 DNA sequence: TGTGCCAGCAGCTTAGGGCGGATGAACACTGAAGCTTTCTTT. Its translation: CASSLGRMNTEAFF.